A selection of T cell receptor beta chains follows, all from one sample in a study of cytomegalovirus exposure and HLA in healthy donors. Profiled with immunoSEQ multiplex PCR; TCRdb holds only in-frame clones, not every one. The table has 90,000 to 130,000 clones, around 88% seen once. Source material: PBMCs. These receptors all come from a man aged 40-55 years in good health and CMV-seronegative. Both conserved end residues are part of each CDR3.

CDR3aa: CASAPPSTDTQYF
j_gene: TRBJ2-3
v_gene: TRBV5-4

CDR3aa: CASSFRGAYEQYF
j_gene: TRBJ2-7
v_gene: TRBV6-5

CDR3aa: CASSYPGQVYSPLHF
j_gene: TRBJ1-6
v_gene: TRBV6-6

CDR3aa: CASSLDLQGTSYNSPLHF
j_gene: TRBJ1-6
v_gene: TRBV5-1

CDR3aa: CASSLGTILFNEQFF
j_gene: TRBJ2-1
v_gene: TRBV7-2

CDR3aa: CASTGGGSGANVLTF
j_gene: TRBJ2-6
v_gene: TRBV28

CDR3aa: CASSIGQGTSNTEAFF
j_gene: TRBJ1-1
v_gene: TRBV19

CDR3aa: CASSMGQASNQPQHF
j_gene: TRBJ1-5
v_gene: TRBV19

CDR3aa: CASSQEAGRDYDYTF
j_gene: TRBJ1-2
v_gene: TRBV4-2

CDR3aa: CASSLEDILYGYTF
j_gene: TRBJ1-2
v_gene: TRBV5-1

CDR3aa: CASSETQGGRYQETQYF
j_gene: TRBJ2-5
v_gene: TRBV6-1

CDR3aa: CASSRSGGASDTQYF
j_gene: TRBJ2-3
v_gene: TRBV28

CDR3aa: CASSIKGASTYTEAFF
j_gene: TRBJ1-1
v_gene: TRBV19

CDR3aa: CASRQQGIAEKLFF
j_gene: TRBJ1-4
v_gene: TRBV6-6

CDR3aa: CASSLAEADEQYF
j_gene: TRBJ2-7
v_gene: TRBV5-1

CDR3aa: CASSLLGGRNTIYF
j_gene: TRBJ1-3
v_gene: TRBV7-9

CDR3aa: CASSGQGPNSPLHF
j_gene: TRBJ1-6
v_gene: TRBV6-5

CDR3aa: CASNGRVDQPQHF
j_gene: TRBJ1-5
v_gene: TRBV19

CDR3aa: CASSRITGGSYEQYF
j_gene: TRBJ2-7
v_gene: TRBV18

CDR3aa: CATEEGAGPDTQYF
j_gene: TRBJ2-3
v_gene: TRBV10-3

CDR3aa: CASSETPGTVSNQPQHF
j_gene: TRBJ1-5
v_gene: TRBV2

CDR3aa: CASKDEGVGYNEQFF
j_gene: TRBJ2-1
v_gene: TRBV6-5

CDR3aa: CASSENRDTDTQYF
j_gene: TRBJ2-3
v_gene: TRBV7-8

CDR3aa: CASSPKLSNYGYTF
j_gene: TRBJ1-2
v_gene: TRBV13

CDR3aa: CASSPGTGVGTQYF
j_gene: TRBJ2-5
v_gene: TRBV18

CDR3aa: CASSDGLHWETQYF
j_gene: TRBJ2-5
v_gene: TRBV28

CDR3aa: CASSAPGDSRAFF
j_gene: TRBJ1-1
v_gene: TRBV5-4

CDR3aa: CASSLVQGLGTEAFF
j_gene: TRBJ1-1
v_gene: TRBV5-1

CDR3aa: CASSRTDNQPQHF
j_gene: TRBJ1-5
v_gene: TRBV2

CDR3aa: CSALNFEEQYF
j_gene: TRBJ2-7
v_gene: TRBV20-1

CDR3aa: CASSLFPGEGLMGLFF
j_gene: TRBJ1-4
v_gene: TRBV27

CDR3aa: CASRQGWDEQFF
j_gene: TRBJ2-1
v_gene: TRBV18

CDR3aa: CASSPLYRGAPREQYF
j_gene: TRBJ2-7
v_gene: TRBV18

CDR3aa: CASSLQGEETQYF
j_gene: TRBJ2-5
v_gene: TRBV5-4

CDR3aa: CASSFTGTGAYNEQFF
j_gene: TRBJ2-1
v_gene: TRBV13

CDR3aa: CASSFRGWAEAFF
j_gene: TRBJ1-1
v_gene: TRBV5-6

CDR3aa: CASSLTGARRPSTDTQYF
j_gene: TRBJ2-3
v_gene: TRBV5-6

CDR3aa: CTSSLGDTSNQPQHF
j_gene: TRBJ1-5
v_gene: TRBV1

CDR3aa: CASNTRGLHNEQFF
j_gene: TRBJ2-1
v_gene: TRBV6-1

CDR3aa: CASSKRQGTEAFF
j_gene: TRBJ1-1
v_gene: TRBV7-8

CDR3aa: CASSPDRTNSPLHF
j_gene: TRBJ1-6
v_gene: TRBV7-2

CDR3aa: CASSFGTGSGNTIYF
j_gene: TRBJ1-3
v_gene: TRBV7-2

CDR3aa: CASSLEGTGETQYF
j_gene: TRBJ2-5
v_gene: TRBV5-1

CDR3aa: CASSQNPGLRDSPLHF
j_gene: TRBJ1-6
v_gene: TRBV2

CDR3aa: CASTASGTGGNTIYF
j_gene: TRBJ1-3
v_gene: TRBV6-6

CDR3aa: CASRGLAGGLKKTQYF
j_gene: TRBJ2-5
v_gene: TRBV27

CDR3aa: CASSTGHYLGAFF
j_gene: TRBJ1-1
v_gene: TRBV7-2

CDR3aa: CASSEAGRGGSEETQYF
j_gene: TRBJ2-5
v_gene: TRBV6-1

CDR3aa: CATSSRGRGFDGYTF
j_gene: TRBJ1-2
v_gene: TRBV15

CDR3aa: CASSRDTSNSPLHF
j_gene: TRBJ1-6
v_gene: TRBV2

CDR3aa: CAWRIQGLSYNSPLHF
j_gene: TRBJ1-6
v_gene: TRBV30

CDR3aa: CASSKETNRNNPKNTDTQYF
j_gene: TRBJ2-3
v_gene: TRBV21-1

CDR3aa: CASSLSSEVSGNTIYF
j_gene: TRBJ1-3
v_gene: TRBV7-6

CDR3aa: CASSPLDRMNTEAFF
j_gene: TRBJ1-1
v_gene: TRBV18

CDR3aa: CASSQEGTGLNQPQHF
j_gene: TRBJ1-5
v_gene: TRBV4-1